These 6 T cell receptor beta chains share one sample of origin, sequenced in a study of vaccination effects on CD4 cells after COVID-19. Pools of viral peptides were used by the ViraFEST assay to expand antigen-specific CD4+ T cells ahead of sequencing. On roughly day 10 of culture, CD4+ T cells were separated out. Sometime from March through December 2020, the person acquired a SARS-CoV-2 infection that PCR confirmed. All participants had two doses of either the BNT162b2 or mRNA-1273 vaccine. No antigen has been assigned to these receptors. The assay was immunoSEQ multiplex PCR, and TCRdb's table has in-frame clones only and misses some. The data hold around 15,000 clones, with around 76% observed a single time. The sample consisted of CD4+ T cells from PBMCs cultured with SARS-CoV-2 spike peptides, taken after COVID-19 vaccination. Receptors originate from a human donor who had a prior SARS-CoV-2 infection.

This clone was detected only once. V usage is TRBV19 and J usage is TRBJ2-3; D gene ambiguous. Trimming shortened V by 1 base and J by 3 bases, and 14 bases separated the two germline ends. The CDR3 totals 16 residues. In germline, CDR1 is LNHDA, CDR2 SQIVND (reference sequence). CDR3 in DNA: TGTGCCAGTAGTATAGGCTCGGCCTCCCGGACAGATACGCAGTATTTT. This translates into CASSIGSASRTDTQYF.

In DNA form, the CDR3 reads TGTGCCAGCAGCGTGGGGGGGTATGGCACAGATACGCAGTATTTT. This gives the protein CASSVGGYGTDTQYF. V and J are TRBV9 and TRBJ2-3; TRBD2 matches 7 bases. V was pared by 2 bases and J by 1 base, with 4 bases of the junction left unmatched. The germline V gene encodes CDR1 SGDLS and CDR2 YYNGEE. This CDR3 contains 15 residues.

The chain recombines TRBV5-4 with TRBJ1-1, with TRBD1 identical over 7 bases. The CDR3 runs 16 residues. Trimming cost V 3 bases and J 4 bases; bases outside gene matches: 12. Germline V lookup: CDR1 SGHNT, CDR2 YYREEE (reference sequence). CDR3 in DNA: TGTGCCAGCAGCTCCCTATTAACAGGGGATTCCACTGAAGCTTTCTTT. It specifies CASSSLLTGDSTEAFF.

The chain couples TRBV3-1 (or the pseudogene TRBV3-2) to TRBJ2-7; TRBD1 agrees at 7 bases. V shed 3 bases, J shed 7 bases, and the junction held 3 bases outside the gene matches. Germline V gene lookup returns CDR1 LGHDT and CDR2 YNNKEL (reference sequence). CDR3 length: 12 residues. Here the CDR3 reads CASSQDRIEQYF. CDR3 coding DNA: TGTGCCAGCAGCCAGGACAGGATTGAGCAGTACTTC.

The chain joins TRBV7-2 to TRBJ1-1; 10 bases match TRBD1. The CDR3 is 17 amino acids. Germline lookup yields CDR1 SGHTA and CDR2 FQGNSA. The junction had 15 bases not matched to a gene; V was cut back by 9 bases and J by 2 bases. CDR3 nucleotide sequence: TGTGCCAGTTTGCCTTGGACAGGGGGATTCTCCAACACTGAAGCTTTCTTT. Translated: CASLPWTGGFSNTEAFF.

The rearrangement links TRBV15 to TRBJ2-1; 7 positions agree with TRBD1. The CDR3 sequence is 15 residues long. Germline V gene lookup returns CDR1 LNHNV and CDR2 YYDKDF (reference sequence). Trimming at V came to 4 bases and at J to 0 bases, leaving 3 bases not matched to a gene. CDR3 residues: CATSKQGSSYNEQFF. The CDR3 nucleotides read TGTGCCACCAGCAAACAGGGGAGCTCCTACAATGAGCAGTTCTTC.